This T cell receptor beta chain stems from a study of control samples from healthy donors and cancer patients. This clone has just one count. Libraries were prepared by immunoSEQ multiplex PCR; TCRdb keeps only in-frame clonotypes and omits some of them. The sample consists of under 200,000 clones, almost 90% of them appearing once. Per germline, CDR1 SGHDT and CDR2 YYEEEE. The V and J ends lost 0 bases and 0 bases, in that order; junction bases with no gene match: 1. There are 15 residues in the CDR3. The material sequenced was blood. V gene TRBV5-6 combines with J gene TRBJ2-3; 7 bases are shared with TRBD1. The TCR sequence derives from a woman aged 25 to 39 in good health. CDR3 protein: CASSLAGQSTDTQYF. The CDR3 region has the DNA TGTGCCAGCAGCTTGGCGGGACAGAGCACAGATACGCAGTATTTT.